Reported below is one T cell receptor (beta chain). The data were taken from a study of blood T cell repertoires in COVID-19. About the study: Material from acute and convalescent COVID-19 was sourced from the United States, Italy and Spain. Sources were T cells, B-cell-depleted T cells, or PBMCs; the material itself was cDNA or gDNA.

How the authors handled the data: Estimation of nucleated cell counts relied on the amplification of reference gene primers. Sequencing was performed with immunoSEQ multiplex PCR; in TCRdb, only in-frame clones are kept and a portion is missing. V and J calls and clone size are copied from that table; D and trimming were computed from the DNA. Counted here are about 130,000 clones, approximately 82% occurring once; the ten biggest clones make up 12%. Looked up from germline, CDR1 is MDHEN and CDR2 is SYDVKM. The ends lost 4 bases at V and 5 bases at J; junction bases unmatched: 6. The CDR3 spans 15 residues.

The sample taken for sequencing was peripheral blood. This TCR was sampled from a man between 60 and 70 years old with acute or convalescent COVID-19. The rearrangement uses TRBV28 and TRBJ2-7; TRBD1 agrees at 12 bases. This chain's CDR3 is CASSSSGTGGHEQYF. Written as DNA, the CDR3 is TGTGCCAGCAGTTCCTCCGGGACAGGGGGCCACGAGCAGTACTTC.